The sequence of this TCR beta chain was determined in a study of T cells expressing NK-cell markers. TCRdb re-called the 5' RACE reads and shows each CDR3 protein once, DNA omitted. In all, the sample yields about 430,000 distinct CDR3 sequences. The V gene's germline CDR1 is SGHAT and CDR2 FQNNGV. CDR3 length equals 14 residues. The sequence was obtained from a woman in her forties or fifties in good health. Sequencing was done on a sample of blood T cells: a sorted CD56 or NKG2C T cell subset, CD4+ or CD8+ T cells, or bulk PBMC T cells (not recorded which). The rearrangement joins TRBV11-2 to TRBJ1-3. CDR3 protein: CASIDRPRGNTIYF.